The sequence of this T cell receptor (beta chain) was determined in a study of T cell responses to AZD1222 COVID-19 vaccine. V was clipped by 3 bases and J by 2 bases; unmatched bases: 12. Germline V gives CDR1 SGDLS, CDR2 YYNGEE. The CDR3 contains 20 residues. Study-level points and caveats: Only a handful of AZD1222 recipients, several in all, had baseline seropositivity. Clonal diversity was possibly underestimated, and the donors were mostly white British, with more females.

Assay: immunoSEQ multiplex PCR; the TCRdb copy retains only in-frame clones and omits some. The data show roughly 130,000 clones, approximately 85% seen once. Of note for this clone: The target antigen is unknown.

This clonotype originated in an adult in good health. The sample consisted of peripheral blood, taken on day 0 of AZD1222 vaccination. This chain connects TRBV9 to TRBJ2-1, with 15 bases matching TRBD2. The CDR3 spells CASSAGLAGGYLGTYNEQFF. The CDR3 region has the DNA TGTGCCAGCAGCGCCGGACTAGCGGGAGGGTATCTGGGTACCTACAATGAGCAGTTCTTC.